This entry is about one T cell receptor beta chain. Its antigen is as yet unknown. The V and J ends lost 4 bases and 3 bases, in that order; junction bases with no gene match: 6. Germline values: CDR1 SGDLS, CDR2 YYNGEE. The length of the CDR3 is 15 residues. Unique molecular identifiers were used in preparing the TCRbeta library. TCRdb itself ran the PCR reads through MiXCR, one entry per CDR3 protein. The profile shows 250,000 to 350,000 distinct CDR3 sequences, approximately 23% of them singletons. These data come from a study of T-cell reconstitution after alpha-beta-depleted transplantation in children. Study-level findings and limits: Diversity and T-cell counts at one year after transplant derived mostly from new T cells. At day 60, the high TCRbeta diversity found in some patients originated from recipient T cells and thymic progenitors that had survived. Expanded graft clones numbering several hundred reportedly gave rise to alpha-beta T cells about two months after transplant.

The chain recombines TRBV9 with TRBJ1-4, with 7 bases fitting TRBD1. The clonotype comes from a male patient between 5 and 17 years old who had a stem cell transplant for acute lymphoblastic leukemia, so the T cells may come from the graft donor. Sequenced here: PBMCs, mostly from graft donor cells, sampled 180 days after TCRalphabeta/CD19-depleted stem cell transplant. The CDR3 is CASSPRQGPNEKLFF. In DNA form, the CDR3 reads TGTGCCAGCAGCCCCCGACAGGGCCCTAATGAAAAACTGTTTTTT.